Sequencing of this T cell receptor beta chain was carried out in a study of graft-versus-host responses after intestinal transplantation. Processing was applied to graft tissue in order to liberate intraepithelial and lamina propria lymphocytes. Here immunoSEQ multiplex PCR was the method, and the copy in TCRdb shows in-frame clones only, minus some. The sample carries 15,000 to 20,000 clones, approximately 79% recorded once. Note on this clone: Its antigen is as yet unknown.

Study-level results: GvH clones were found in recipient marrow; some appeared first in ileum or blood. Peak levels of circulating GvH clones tracked with early post-transplant HvG declines.

V was pared by 0 bases and J by 3 bases, with 1 base between. The CDR3 covers 12 residues. Germline V gene sequence: CDR1 SGDLS, CDR2 YYNGEE. V gene TRBV9 combines with J gene TRBJ2-1; D is uncertain. The sequencing here drew on ileum tissue, taken 17 days after transplant. The clonotype originates from a human patient who received an intestinal transplant, so some T cells may come from the graft donor. As DNA, the CDR3 is TGTGCCAGCAGCGTAGACTACAATGAGCAGTTCTTC. This sequence encodes CASSVDYNEQFF.